This TCR beta chain was identified in a study of T-cell reconstitution after alpha-beta-depleted transplantation in children. During its preparation, the TCRbeta library received unique molecular identifiers. TCRdb re-called the PCR reads with MiXCR, one entry per CDR3 protein. The sample carries under 450,000 distinct CDR3 sequences, more than 10% recorded once. Looked up from germline, CDR1 is GTSNPN and CDR2 is SVGIG (reference sequence). V lost 2 bases and J lost 3; bases outside the gene matches: 3. This CDR3 region has 13 residues. This clonotype originated in a human donor who donated a stem cell graft to a child with Fanconi anemia. The sample here was PBMCs, taken from the stem cell graft. The rearrangement links TRBV30 to TRBJ1-1; TRBD1 matches 7 bases. The CDR3 sequence: CAWSPDRYTEAFF. DNA of the CDR3: TGTGCCTGGAGTCCGGACAGGTACACTGAAGCTTTCTTT.